These T cell receptor beta chains were read from a single sample in a study of shared clonotypes between healthy human individuals. The repertoire was sequenced with immunoSEQ multiplex PCR; TCRdb's copy has only in-frame clones and lacks some. In the table there are over a million clones, around 95% of which are singletons. Specimen: naive CD4+ T cells sorted from blood. The receptors shown here come from a man aged 25-45 years in good health. CDR3s include the opening cysteine and the closing phenylalanine or tryptophan. D genes are given only for firm matches. Only some rows state a clone size, as once, few, many or a class for expanded clones.

TRBV14 | TRBD2 | . | CASSPSTSGSEGNEQFF
TRBV27 | . | . | CASSSIRGSYNEQFF
TRBV7-8 | . | . | CASSSGTDPSLSPQHF
TRBV7-8 | TRBD2 | . | CASSLVTSGNTGELFF
TRBV5-1 | . | . | CATRLNAYNEQFF
TRBV18 | TRBD2 | . | CASSTSGFTDTQYF
TRBV4-1 | . | . | CASSQSEIGTDTQYF
TRBV18 | . | . | CASSETWYSNQPQHF
TRBV7-2 | . | . | CASSLFYGRTGSGANVLTF
TRBV4-3 | . | . | CASSQDLGTDTQYF
TRBV29-1 | . | . | CSVGAGDHEKLFF
TRBV5-8 | . | . | CASTLGGFDQPQHF
TRBV15 | . | . | CATSTLPTANTEAFF
TRBV9 | TRBD2 | . | CASSVASGPASGKGEQYF
TRBV25-1 | . | . | CASRLGSTDTQYF
TRBV5-4 | TRBD1 | once | CASSVDRAYEQYF
TRBV19 | . | . | CASSVGHRAFF
TRBV7-2 | . | . | CASSFSRDSYEQYF
TRBV6-1 | TRBD1 | . | CASSDYDRGRTYEQYF
TRBV5-1 | TRBD2 | . | CASRIGPSGRASSVYYEQYF